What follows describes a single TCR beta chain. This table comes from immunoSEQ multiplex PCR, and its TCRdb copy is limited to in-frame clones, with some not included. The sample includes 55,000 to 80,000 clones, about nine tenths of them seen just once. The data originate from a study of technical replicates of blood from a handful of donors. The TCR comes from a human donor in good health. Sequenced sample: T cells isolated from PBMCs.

CDR3 coding DNA: TGTGCCAGCAGCGTAGGGCCGGGAGTTGAAAATGAGCAGTTCTTC. Its translation is CASSVGPGVENEQFF. The chain employs TRBV9 and TRBJ2-1; the D gene is possibly TRBD2 (6 bases). Germline V gene data show CDR1 as SGDLS and CDR2 as YYNGEE. Trimming stripped 0 bases from V and 7 bases from J, with 14 bases between. This CDR3 is 15 amino acids long.